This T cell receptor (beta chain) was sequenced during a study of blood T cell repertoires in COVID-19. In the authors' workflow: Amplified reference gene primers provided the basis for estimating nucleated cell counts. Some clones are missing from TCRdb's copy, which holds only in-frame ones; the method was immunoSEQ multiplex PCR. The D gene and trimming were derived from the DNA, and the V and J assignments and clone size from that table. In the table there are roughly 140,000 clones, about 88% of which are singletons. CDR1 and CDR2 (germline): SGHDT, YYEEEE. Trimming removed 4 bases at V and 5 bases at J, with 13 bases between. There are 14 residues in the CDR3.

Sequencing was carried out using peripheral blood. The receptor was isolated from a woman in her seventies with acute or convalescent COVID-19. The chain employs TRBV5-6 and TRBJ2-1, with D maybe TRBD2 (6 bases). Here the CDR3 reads CASSQLREHNEQFF. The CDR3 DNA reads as TGTGCCAGCAGCCAGTTACGGGAGCACAATGAGCAGTTCTTC. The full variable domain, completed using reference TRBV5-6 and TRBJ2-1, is DAGVTQSPTHLIKTRGQQVTLRCSPKSGHDTVSWYQQALGQGPQFIFQYYEEEERQRGNFPDRFSGHQFPNYSSELNVNALLLGDSALYLCASSQLREHNEQFFGPGTRLTVL.